This T cell receptor (beta chain) was retrieved from a study of blood T cell repertoires in COVID-19. Study overall: COVID-19 samples, acute and convalescent, were from the United States, Italy and Spain. Nucleic acid was either cDNA or gDNA, and it came from T cells, B-cell-depleted T cells, or PBMCs.

Study processing details: The authors estimated nucleated cell counts from reference gene primer amplification. The assay was immunoSEQ multiplex PCR, and TCRdb's table has in-frame clones only and misses some. V and J calls plus clone size are reproduced from that table; the DNA served to infer D and trimming. The data hold approximately 200,000 clones, with about 88% observed a single time. The CDR3 consists of 14 residues. Germline lookup yields CDR1 MNHNY and CDR2 SVGAGI (reference sequence). V was clipped by 5 bases and J by 3 bases; unmatched bases: 4. Sequencing used peripheral blood. The gene calls are TRBV6-6 and TRBJ2-3; 8 bases line up with TRBD2. The sequence derives from a man in his forties or fifties with acute or convalescent COVID-19. CDR3 loop: CASSPGLATDTQYF. CDR3 nucleotides: TGTGCCAGCAGTCCCGGACTAGCAACAGATACGCAGTATTTT.